This note documents a single T cell receptor beta chain sequence. It has no known antigen specificity. No base-level quality is on record; no much larger clone is a single base apart. In the germline V gene, CDR1 corresponds to MDHEN and CDR2 to SYDVKM. V was cut back by 7 bases and J by 10 bases, leaving a gap of 17 bases between them. The CDR3 holds 14 amino acids from the cysteine to the phenylalanine. The only DNA kept is the CDR3, 42 bases in frame from the first base. The source of the sample is a study of T cells in localized non-small cell lung cancer (dated by TCRdb to 2020 to 2022). With regard to the full study: Comparing tumors with uninvolved tumor-adjacent lungs, the study looked at the T cell repertoires of fewer than 250 patients with early-stage NSCLC. NSCLC patients had a mean age of around 70 years, and about 140 were male and about 98 female. The cohort was made up of around 250 treatment-naive NSCLC patients whose localized lung tumors had been resected. Paper-wide results and their limitations: Because the study design was exploratory, TCR variables were selected using unadjusted p-values without false-discovery rate correction. Longer overall survival was associated with higher blood T cell density, whereas shorter survival was associated with higher adjacent-lung clonality. Because multi-region sequencing of the tumors was not done, intratumor heterogeneity could not be ruled out. Of the top 100 tumor clones, a median of 57 were detected in paired uninvolved adjacent lung; 28 were also among that lung's top 100. Uninvolved tumor-adjacent lung showed the highest T cell clonality, higher than tumor, which suggests more focused antigenic responses in the adjacent lung.

Uninvolved adjacent lung was taken at least 2 cm from the tumor margin and confirmed free of atypia by two independent pathologists. At diagnosis, peripheral blood, uninvolved tumor-adjacent lung and tumor were collected and stored as a combination of fresh-frozen and FFPE material. The immunoSEQ Assay was used to sequence TCR beta CDR3 regions from DNA. The original pipeline was this. To compute T cell density, TCR beta template counts were normalized to usable DNA, which was estimated by amplifying housekeeping genes. The preseqR package was used to estimate richness by extrapolating to 400,000 templates for PBMC samples and to 120,000 templates for tissue samples. Clonality was defined as one minus Pielou's evenness. Differential abundance testing on productive amino-acid clonotypes, with a minimum total count of 5 and an alpha of 0.1, was used to identify tissue-enriched TCRs. The Jaccard Index and the Morisita Overlap Index were used to measure repertoire overlap between compartments. TCR beta CDR3s were clustered by GLIPH together with public tetramer-defined viral CDR3s, and at least three viral sequences plus V-gene enrichment were required for viral motifs. Drawn from immuneACCESS, this table holds only the in-frame rearrangements with V and J called that TCRdb kept. Clones are partly lost; checked studies trace under half to an unresolved V gene and leave the rest unexplained. V and J calls and clone size are given by that table; D and trimming were obtained from the DNA. The sample table holds around 800 clones, of which approximately 35% were seen once. The ten largest clones add up to roughly 15% of the sample.

This clonotype was sampled from an older male donor with stage II lung adenocarcinoma. Sequenced here: normal lung tissue next to the tumor, sampled before any cancer treatment. This receptor chain uses TRBV28 and TRBJ1-6; no confident D gene assignment can be made. The CDR3 protein sequence reads: CASTEGGSSSPLHF. The sequenced DNA is TGTGCCAGCACCGAGGGAGGCAGTAGCTCACCCCTCCACTTT.